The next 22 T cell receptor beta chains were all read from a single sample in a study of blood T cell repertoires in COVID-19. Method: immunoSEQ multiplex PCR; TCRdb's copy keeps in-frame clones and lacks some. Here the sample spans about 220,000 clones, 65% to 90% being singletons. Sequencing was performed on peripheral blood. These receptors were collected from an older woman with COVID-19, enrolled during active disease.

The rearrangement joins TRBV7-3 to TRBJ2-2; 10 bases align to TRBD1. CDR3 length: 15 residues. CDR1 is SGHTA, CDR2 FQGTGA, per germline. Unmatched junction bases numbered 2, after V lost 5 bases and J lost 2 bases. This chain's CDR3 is CASSRDRGNTGELFF. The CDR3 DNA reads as TGTGCCAGCAGCAGGGACAGGGGAAACACCGGGGAGCTGTTTTTT.

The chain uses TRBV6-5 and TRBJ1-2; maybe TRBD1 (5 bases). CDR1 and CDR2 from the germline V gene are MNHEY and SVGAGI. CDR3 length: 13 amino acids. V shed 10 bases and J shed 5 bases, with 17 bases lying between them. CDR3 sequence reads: CATGDLGRYGYTF. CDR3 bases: TGTGCCACGGGGGATCTCGGTCGGTATGGCTACACCTTC.

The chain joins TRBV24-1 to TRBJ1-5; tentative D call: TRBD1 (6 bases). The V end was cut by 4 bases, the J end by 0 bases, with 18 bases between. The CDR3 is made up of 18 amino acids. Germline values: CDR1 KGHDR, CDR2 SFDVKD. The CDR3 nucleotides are TGTGCCACCAGTGACCCCGGGACACTATTCTCTAGCAATCAGCCCCAGCATTTT. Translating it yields CATSDPGTLFSSNQPQHF.

The DNA of the CDR3 is TGTGCCAGCAGCCCCCGGTGGACAGGGAATATCTCTGGCTACACCTTC. Protein sequence: CASSPRWTGNISGYTF. The chain uses TRBV7-9 and TRBJ1-2, with 8 positions matching TRBD1. The ends lost 5 bases at V and 7 bases at J; junction bases unmatched: 15. This CDR3 is 16 amino acids long. Germline V gene sequence: CDR1 SEHNR, CDR2 FQNEAQ (reference sequence).

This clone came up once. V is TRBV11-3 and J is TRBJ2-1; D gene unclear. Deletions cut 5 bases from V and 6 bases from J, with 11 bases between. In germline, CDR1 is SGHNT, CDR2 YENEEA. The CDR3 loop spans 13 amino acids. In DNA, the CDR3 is TGTGCCAGCAGCCCTTCGGTCCCCAATGAGCAGTTCTTC. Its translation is CASSPSVPNEQFF.

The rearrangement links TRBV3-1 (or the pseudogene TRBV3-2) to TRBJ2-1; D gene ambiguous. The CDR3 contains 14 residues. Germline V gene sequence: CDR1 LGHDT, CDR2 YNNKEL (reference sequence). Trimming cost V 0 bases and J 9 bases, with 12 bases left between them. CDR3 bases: TGTGCCAGCAGCCAAGACCCCCCCTTCGTTGAGCAGTTCTTC. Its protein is CASSQDPPFVEQFF.

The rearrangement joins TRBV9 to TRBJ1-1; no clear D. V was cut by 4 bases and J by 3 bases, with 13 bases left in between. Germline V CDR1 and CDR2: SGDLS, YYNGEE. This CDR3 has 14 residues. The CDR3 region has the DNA TGTGCCAGCAGCACGCGATCCGCGGACACTGAAGCTTTCTTT. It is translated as CASSTRSADTEAFF.

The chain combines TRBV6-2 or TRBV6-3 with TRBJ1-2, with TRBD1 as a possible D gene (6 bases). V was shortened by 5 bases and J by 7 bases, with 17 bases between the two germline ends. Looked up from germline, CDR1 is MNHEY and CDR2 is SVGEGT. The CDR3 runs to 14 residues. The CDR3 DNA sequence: TGTGCCAGCAGTCATACAAAACCAGGGGCTGGCTACACCTTC. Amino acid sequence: CASSHTKPGAGYTF.

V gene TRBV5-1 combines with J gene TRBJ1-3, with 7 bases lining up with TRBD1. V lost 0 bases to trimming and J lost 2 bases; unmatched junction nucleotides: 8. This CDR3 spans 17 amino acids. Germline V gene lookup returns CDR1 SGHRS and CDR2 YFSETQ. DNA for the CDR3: TGCGCCAGCAGCTTGGCAGGGGGGCCGCTCCCTGGAAACACCATATATTTT. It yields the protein CASSLAGGPLPGNTIYF.

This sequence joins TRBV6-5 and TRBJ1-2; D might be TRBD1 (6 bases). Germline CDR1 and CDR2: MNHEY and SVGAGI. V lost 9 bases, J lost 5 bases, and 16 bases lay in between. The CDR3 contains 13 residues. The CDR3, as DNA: TGTGCCAGTGGGCGGCAGGGGCCTTATGGCTACACCTTC. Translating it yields CASGRQGPYGYTF.

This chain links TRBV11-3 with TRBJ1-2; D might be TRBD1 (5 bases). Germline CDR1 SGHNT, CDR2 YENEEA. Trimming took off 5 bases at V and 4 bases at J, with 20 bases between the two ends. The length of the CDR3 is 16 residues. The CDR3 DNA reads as TGTGCCAGCAGCCCCATTACTGACAGCGAAAGCTATGGCTACACCTTC. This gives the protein CASSPITDSESYGYTF.

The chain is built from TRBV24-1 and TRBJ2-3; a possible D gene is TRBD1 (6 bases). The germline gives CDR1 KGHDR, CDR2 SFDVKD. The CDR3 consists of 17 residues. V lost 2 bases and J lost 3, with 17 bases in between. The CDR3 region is CATSDSTGIFGTDTQYF. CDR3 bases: TGTGCCACCAGTGATTCCACAGGGATTTTTGGTACAGATACGCAGTATTTT.

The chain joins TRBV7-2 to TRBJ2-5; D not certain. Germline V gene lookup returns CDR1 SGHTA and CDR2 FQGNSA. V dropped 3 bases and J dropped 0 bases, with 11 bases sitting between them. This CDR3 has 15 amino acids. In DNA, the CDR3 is TGTGCCAGCAGCTTGAATAACGGGTACCAAGAGACCCAGTACTTC. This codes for CASSLNNGYQETQYF.

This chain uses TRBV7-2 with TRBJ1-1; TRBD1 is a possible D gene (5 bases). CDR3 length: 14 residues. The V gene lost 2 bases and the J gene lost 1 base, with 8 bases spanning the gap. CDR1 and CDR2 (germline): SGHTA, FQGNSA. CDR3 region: CASSLFQGNTEAFF. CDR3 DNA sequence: TGTGCCAGCAGCTTATTCCAGGGGAACACTGAAGCTTTCTTT.

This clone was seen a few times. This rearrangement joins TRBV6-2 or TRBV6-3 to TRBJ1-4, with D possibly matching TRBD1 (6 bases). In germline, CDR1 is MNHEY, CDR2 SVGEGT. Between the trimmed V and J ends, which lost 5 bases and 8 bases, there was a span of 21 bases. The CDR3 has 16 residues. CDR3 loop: CASSKSDVGGREKLFF. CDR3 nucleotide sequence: TGTGCCAGCAGTAAATCGGACGTCGGGGGGCGAGAAAAACTGTTTTTT.

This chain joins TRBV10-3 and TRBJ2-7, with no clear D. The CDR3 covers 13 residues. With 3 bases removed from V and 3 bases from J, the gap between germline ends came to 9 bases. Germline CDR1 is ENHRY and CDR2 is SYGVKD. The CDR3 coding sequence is TGTGCCATCAGTGAAGCACAGAGCTACGAGCAGTACTTC. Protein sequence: CAISEAQSYEQYF.

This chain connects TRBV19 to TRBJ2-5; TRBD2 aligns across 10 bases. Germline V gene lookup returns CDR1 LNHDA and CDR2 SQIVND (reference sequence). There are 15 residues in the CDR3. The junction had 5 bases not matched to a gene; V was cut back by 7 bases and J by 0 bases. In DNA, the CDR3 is TGTGCCAGTACCGAGCGGGGGGGATACCAAGAGACCCAGTACTTC. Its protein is CASTERGGYQETQYF.

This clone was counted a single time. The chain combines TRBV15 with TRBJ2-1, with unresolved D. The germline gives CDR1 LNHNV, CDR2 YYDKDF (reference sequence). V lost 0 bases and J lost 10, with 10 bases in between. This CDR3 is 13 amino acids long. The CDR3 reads CATSREASREQFF. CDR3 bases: TGTGCCACCAGCAGAGAGGCTAGTCGGGAGCAGTTCTTC.

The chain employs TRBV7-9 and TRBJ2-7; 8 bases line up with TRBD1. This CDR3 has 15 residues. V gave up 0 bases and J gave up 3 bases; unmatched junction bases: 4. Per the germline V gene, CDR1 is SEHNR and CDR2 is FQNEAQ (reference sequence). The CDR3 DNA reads TGTGCCAGCAGCTTAGCCGGACAGGGTGGCTACGAGCAGTACTTC. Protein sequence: CASSLAGQGGYEQYF.

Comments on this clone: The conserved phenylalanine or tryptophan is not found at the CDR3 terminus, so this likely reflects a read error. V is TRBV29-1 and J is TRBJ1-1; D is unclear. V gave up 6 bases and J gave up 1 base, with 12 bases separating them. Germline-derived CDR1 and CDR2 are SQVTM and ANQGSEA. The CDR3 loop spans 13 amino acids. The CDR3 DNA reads TGCAGCGTAGATTTACGAGCGAACACTGAAGCTTTCCTT. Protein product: CSVDLRANTEAFL.

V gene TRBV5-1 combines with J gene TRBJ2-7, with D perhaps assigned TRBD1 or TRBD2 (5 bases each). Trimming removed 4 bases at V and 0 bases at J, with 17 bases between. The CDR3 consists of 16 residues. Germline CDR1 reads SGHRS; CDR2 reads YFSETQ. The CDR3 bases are TGCGCCAGCAGCCTGGGAGCGAGACAGAGCTCCTACGAGCAGTACTTC. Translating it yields CASSLGARQSSYEQYF.

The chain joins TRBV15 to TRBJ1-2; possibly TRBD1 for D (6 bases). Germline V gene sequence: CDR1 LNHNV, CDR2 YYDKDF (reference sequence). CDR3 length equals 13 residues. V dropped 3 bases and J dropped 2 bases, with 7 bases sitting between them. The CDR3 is CATSRTGNYGYTF. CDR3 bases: TGTGCCACCAGCAGGACAGGAAACTATGGCTACACCTTC.